This T cell receptor beta chain was recovered during a study of blood T cells in healthy people across ages. This clonotype has more than one count but fewer than ten. The CDR3 has 15 residues. Germline values: CDR1 SNHLY, CDR2 FYNNEI. The ends were cut back, 2 bases at V and 5 bases at J, with 15 bases in the middle. It was with a sample-barcoded 5' primer and a J-beta primer mix that a second PCR of roughly 7 to 12 cycles was run. TCRdb reanalysed the 5' RACE reads using MiXCR and keeps one entry per CDR3 protein. The sample includes 750,000 to 1,000,000 distinct CDR3 sequences, about 27% of them seen just once. This same sample was also taken into another study, of T cells of mothers and their children.

The J gene is TRBJ2-5, the V gene TRBV2, with unresolved D. The sequence was collected from a woman in her thirties or forties in good health. The specimen sequenced was blood. This CDR3 reads CASSESSGFGETQYF. CDR3 nucleotide sequence: TGTGCCAGCAGTGAAAGCAGTGGATTTGGGGAGACCCAGTACTTC.